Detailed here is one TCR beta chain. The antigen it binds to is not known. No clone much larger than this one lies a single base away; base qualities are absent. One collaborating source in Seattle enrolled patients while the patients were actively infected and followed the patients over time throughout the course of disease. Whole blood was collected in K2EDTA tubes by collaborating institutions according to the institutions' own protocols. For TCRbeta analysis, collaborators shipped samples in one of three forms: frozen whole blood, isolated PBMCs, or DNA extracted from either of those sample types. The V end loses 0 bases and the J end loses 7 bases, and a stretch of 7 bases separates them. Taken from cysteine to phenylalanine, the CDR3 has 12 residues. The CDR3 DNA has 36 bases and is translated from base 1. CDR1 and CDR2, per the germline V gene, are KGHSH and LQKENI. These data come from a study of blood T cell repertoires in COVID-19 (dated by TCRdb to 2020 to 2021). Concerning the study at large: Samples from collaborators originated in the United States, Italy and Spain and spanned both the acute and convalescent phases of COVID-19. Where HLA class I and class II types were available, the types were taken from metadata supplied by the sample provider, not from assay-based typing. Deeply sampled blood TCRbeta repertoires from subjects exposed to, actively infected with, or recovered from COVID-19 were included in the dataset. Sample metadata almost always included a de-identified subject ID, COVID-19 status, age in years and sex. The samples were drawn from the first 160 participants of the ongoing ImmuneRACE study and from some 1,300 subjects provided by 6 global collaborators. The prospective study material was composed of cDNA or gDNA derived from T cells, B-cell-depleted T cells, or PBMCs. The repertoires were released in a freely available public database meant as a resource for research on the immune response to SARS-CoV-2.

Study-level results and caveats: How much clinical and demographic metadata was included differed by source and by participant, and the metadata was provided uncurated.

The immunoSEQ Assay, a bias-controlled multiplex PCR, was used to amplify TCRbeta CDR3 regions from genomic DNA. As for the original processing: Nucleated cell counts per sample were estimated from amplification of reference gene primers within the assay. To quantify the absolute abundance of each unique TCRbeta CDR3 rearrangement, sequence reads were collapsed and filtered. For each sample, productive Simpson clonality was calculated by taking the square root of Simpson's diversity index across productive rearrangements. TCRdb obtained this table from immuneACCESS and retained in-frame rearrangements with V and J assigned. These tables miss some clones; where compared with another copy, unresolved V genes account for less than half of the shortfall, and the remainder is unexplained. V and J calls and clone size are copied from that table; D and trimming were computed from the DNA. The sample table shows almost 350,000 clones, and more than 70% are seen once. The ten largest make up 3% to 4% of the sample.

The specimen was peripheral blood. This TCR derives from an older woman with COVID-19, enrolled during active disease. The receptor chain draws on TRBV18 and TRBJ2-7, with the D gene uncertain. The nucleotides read TGTGCCAGCTCACCACCAAGCTGGGAGCAGTACTTC. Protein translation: CASSPPSWEQYF.